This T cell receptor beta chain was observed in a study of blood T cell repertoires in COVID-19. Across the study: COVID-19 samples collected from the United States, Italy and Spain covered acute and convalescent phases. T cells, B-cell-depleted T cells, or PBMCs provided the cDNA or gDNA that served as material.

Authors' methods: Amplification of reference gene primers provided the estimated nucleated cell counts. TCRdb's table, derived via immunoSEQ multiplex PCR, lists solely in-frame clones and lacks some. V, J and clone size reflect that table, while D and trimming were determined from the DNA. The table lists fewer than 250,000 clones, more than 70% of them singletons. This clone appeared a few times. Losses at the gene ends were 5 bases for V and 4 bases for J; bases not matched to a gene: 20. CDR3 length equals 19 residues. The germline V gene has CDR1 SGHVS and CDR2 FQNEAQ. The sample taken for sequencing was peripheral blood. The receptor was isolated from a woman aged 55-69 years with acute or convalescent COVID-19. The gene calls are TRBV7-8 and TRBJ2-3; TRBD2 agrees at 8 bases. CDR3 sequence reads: CASSTRSAGGHASSDTQYF. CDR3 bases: TGTGCCAGCAGCACCCGATCGGCGGGGGGCCACGCCTCGTCAGATACGCAGTATTTT.